This T cell receptor (beta chain) originates from a study of regulatory T cells in long-lasting Graves disease. Time point denoted: newly diagnosed GD, antithyroid drugs for less than 3 months. After RNA was extracted from PBMCs, the TCR library was made from it. Germline values: CDR1 SEHNR, CDR2 FQNEAQ (reference sequence). Trimming took 5 bases from V and 3 from J, leaving 4 bases between them. The CDR3 is made up of 11 amino acids. At least ten counts were recorded for this clonotype. Its antigen is as yet unknown. General study results and limits: TCR diversity was lower in persistent Graves' patients (versus newly diagnosed ones).

Sequencing libraries for TCR beta were prepared with iRepertoire HTBI primers and Arm-PCR of CDR3 regions. TCRdb passed the multiplex PCR reads through MiXCR, listing each CDR3 protein once. Of about 400,000 distinct CDR3 sequences listed, 15% to 20% were seen once; the top ten hold 20% to 25%. The sample also formed part of further work on T cells in Graves' hyperthyroidism and ophthalmopathy. As that report states: The hyperthyroidism patients had all been newly diagnosed, and their disease duration was under 2 months. Their ages ranged from 18 to 65 years.

This chain connects TRBV7-9 to TRBJ2-5; D gene ambiguous. This specimen consisted of peripheral blood mononuclear cells (PBMCs), obtained at new diagnosis, from a patient treated with antithyroid drugs. The source is a woman under 30 with Graves disease. The CDR3 DNA reads as TGTGCCAGCAGCCGGAAAGAGACCCAGTACTTC. It codes for CASSRKETQYF. The full variable domain, its missing parts supplied by reference TRBV7-9 and TRBJ2-5, is DTGVSQNPRHKITKRGQNVTFRCDPISEHNRLYWYRQTLGQGPEFLTYFQNEAQLEKSRLLSDRFSAERPKGSFSTLEIQRTEQGDSAMYLCASSRKETQYFGPGTRLLVL.